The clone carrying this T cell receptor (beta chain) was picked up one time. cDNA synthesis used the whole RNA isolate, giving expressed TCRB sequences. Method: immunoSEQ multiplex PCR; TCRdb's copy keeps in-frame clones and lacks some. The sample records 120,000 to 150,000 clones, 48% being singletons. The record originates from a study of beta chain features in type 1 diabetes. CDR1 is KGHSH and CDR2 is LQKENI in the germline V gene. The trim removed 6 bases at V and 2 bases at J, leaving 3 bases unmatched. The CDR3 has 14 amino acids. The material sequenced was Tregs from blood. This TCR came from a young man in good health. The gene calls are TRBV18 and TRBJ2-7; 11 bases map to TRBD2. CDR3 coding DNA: TGTGCCAGCTCCCCTAGCGGGGGGACCTACGAGCAGTACTTC. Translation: CASSPSGGTYEQYF.